A selection of T cell receptor beta chains follows, all from one sample in a study of T cells in Graves' hyperthyroidism and ophthalmopathy. TCRdb redid the calling of the multiplex PCR reads with MiXCR, one entry per CDR3 protein. The table lists approximately 400,000 distinct CDR3 sequences, 15% to 18% of them singletons. The sample comprised blood. The origin of the receptors is a woman under 30 with Graves' hyperthyroidism that later progressed to Graves' ophthalmopathy. CDR3s include the opening cysteine and the closing phenylalanine or tryptophan. D genes are given only for firm matches. A clone size is listed for some rows: how often the clone was seen (once, few, many), or a class if it is expanded.

size: -
V: TRBV20-1
J: TRBJ1-2
D: -
CDR3: CSAGEVGRNYGYTF
DNA: TGCAGTGCTGGGGAGGTGGGGAGGAACTATGGCTACACCTTC

size: -
V: TRBV7-2
J: TRBJ2-2
D: TRBD1
CDR3: CASSWDRDTGELFF
DNA: TGTGCCAGCAGCTGGGACAGGGATACCGGGGAGCTGTTTTTT

size: few
V: TRBV3-1
J: TRBJ2-3
D: -
CDR3: CASRSRLSTDTQYF
DNA: TGTGCCAGCAGAAGTCGGCTAAGCACAGATACGCAGTATTTT

size: few
V: TRBV6-2/TRBV6-3
J: TRBJ2-3
D: TRBD1
CDR3: CASKGTGFSYTQYF
DNA: TGTGCCAGCAAGGGGACAGGGTTTTCGTATACGCAGTATTTT

size: -
V: TRBV3-2
J: TRBJ2-1
D: -
CDR3: CASSGGRQSEQFF
DNA: TGTGCCAGCAGTGGCGGGAGACAGAGTGAGCAGTTCTTC

size: -
V: TRBV4-3
J: TRBJ2-4
D: -
CDR3: CASSQVGGNIQYF
DNA: TGCGCCAGCAGCCAAGTTGGGGGAAACATTCAGTACTTC

size: many
V: TRBV7-9
J: TRBJ2-5
D: -
CDR3: CASSLRRDREETQYF
DNA: TGTGCCAGCAGCTTGCGGCGGGATAGGGAAGAGACCCAGTACTTC

size: many
V: TRBV6-1
J: TRBJ1-1
D: -
CDR3: CASRLTENTEAFF
DNA: TGTGCCAGCAGGTTGACAGAGAACACTGAAGCTTTCTTT

size: many
V: TRBV28
J: TRBJ2-5
D: -
CDR3: CASRQGMETQYF
DNA: TGTGCCAGCAGGCAAGGGATGGAGACCCAGTACTTC

size: -
V: TRBV29-1
J: TRBJ2-7
D: -
CDR3: CSVQGGELATRTYEQYF
DNA: TGCAGCGTTCAGGGGGGAGAGTTGGCCACCCGTACCTACGAGCAGTACTTC